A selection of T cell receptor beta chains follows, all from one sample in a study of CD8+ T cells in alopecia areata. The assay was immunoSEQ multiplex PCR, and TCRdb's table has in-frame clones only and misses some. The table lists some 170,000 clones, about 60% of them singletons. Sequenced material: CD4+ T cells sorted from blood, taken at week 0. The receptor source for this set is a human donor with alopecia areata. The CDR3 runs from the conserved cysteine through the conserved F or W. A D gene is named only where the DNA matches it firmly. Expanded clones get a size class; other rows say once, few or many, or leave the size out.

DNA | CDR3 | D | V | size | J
TGTGCCAGCAGCACCGATACAGATACGCAGTATTTT | CASSTDTDTQYF | - | TRBV9 | few | TRBJ2-3
TGCAGCGTTAGGAGGGGCGGGGGGCCGCAAGAGACCCAGTACTTC | CSVRRGGGPQETQYF | TRBD2 | TRBV29-1 | - | TRBJ2-5
TGTGCCACCGCCCCTGGGGCCAACGTCCTGACTTTC | CATAPGANVLTF | - | TRBV6-5 | - | TRBJ2-6
TGTGCCAGCAGCTTAGATACGGGCTTCAATCAGCCCCAGCATTTT | CASSLDTGFNQPQHF | - | TRBV7-6 | - | TRBJ1-5
TGTGCCAGCAGACCAACAGGGTGGGAGACCCAGTACTTC | CASRPTGWETQYF | - | TRBV5-6 | - | TRBJ2-5
TGTGCCTGGTCAGGGGCGAACACCGGGGAGCTGTTTTTT | CAWSGANTGELFF | - | TRBV30 | - | TRBJ2-2
TGTGCCTGGATGGAGTCCCCCATTCCCGGACAGGGGGGCTACACCTTC | CAWMESPIPGQGGYTF | TRBD1 | TRBV30 | - | TRBJ1-2
TGTGCCAGCAGTGTGACGGGCTATGGCTACACCTTC | CASSVTGYGYTF | - | TRBV6-1 | - | TRBJ1-2
TGTGCCAGCAGTGCGACAGGGGGCCGGGCAGATACGCAGTATTTT | CASSATGGRADTQYF | TRBD1 | TRBV6-1 | - | TRBJ2-3
TGCGCCAGCAGCCAAGATCCTGCGAGGCCCGAGCAGTACTTC | CASSQDPARPEQYF | - | TRBV4-1 | once | TRBJ2-7
TGTGCCTGGAGTGTTCGCCGGACAGGTTCATTTGAAAAACTGTTTTTT | CAWSVRRTGSFEKLFF | TRBD1 | TRBV30 | - | TRBJ1-4
TGCGCCAGCAGCCAAGATCCTCGGGGCGGGGGCAATCAGCCCCAGCATTTT | CASSQDPRGGGNQPQHF | - | TRBV4-1 | - | TRBJ1-5
TGTGCCAGCAGTTTATCCCGGTTGGGGGCAGATACGCAGTATTTT | CASSLSRLGADTQYF | - | TRBV28 | - | TRBJ2-3
TGTGCCAGCAGCCAAGGAGGGGGCCAACAAGAGACCCAGTACTTC | CASSQGGGQQETQYF | - | TRBV11-2 | - | TRBJ2-5
TGTGCCTGGAGTGGGACCTGGGACAATCAGCCCCAGCATTTT | CAWSGTWDNQPQHF | - | TRBV30 | - | TRBJ1-5
TGTGCCAGCAGCACCGGGGGACAAGAGACCCAGTACTTC | CASSTGGQETQYF | - | TRBV9 | - | TRBJ2-5
TGCAGCGTCGTCAGACTAGGCGGAGAGACCCAGTACTTC | CSVVRLGGETQYF | - | TRBV29-1 | - | TRBJ2-5
TGTGCCAGCAGCTTAGCGTATCGTTCACCCCTCCACTTT | CASSLAYRSPLHF | - | TRBV7-6 | - | TRBJ1-6
TGTGCCAGCACCTCAGGAGCTTGGTACGAGCAGTACTTC | CASTSGAWYEQYF | - | TRBV6-5 | few | TRBJ2-7
TGTGCCAGCAGCGTAGCGGGGCGGGGTGAGCAGTTCTTC | CASSVAGRGEQFF | - | TRBV9 | - | TRBJ2-1
TGCAGCGTGTCCAACCGACAGGGTTATGGCTACACCTTC | CSVSNRQGYGYTF | TRBD1 | TRBV29-1 | - | TRBJ1-2
TGCAGCGCTGGCGGACAGGGTCCCTACGAGCAGTACTTC | CSAGGQGPYEQYF | TRBD1 | TRBV29-1 | - | TRBJ2-7
TGTGCCATCAGTGTCTCGGGGTACGAGCAGTACTTC | CAISVSGYEQYF | - | TRBV10-3 | - | TRBJ2-7
TGCGCCAGCAGTCCCAGGGACAGGGATAATTCACCCCTCCACTTT | CASSPRDRDNSPLHF | TRBD1 | TRBV23-1 | - | TRBJ1-6
TGCAGCGTTGAAGTCTTATATGGCTACACCTTC | CSVEVLYGYTF | - | TRBV29-1 | - | TRBJ1-2
TGTGCCAGCAGTGTAAGCGAAAAACTGTTTTTT | CASSVSEKLFF | - | TRBV2 | - | TRBJ1-4
TGTGCCAGCTCACCACCTTCTACGGAGACCCAGTACTTC | CASSPPSTETQYF | - | TRBV18 | few | TRBJ2-5
TGTGCCTGGAGTGTGACAGACCAGTCGCCCCAGCATTTT | CAWSVTDQSPQHF | - | TRBV30 | once | TRBJ1-5
TGTGCCAGCAGCTTTGGTCTGGGCTACGAGCAGTACTTC | CASSFGLGYEQYF | - | TRBV12-1 | - | TRBJ2-7
TGTGCCATCAGGGAGGGAGTGAACACTGAAGCTTTCTTT | CAIREGVNTEAFF | - | TRBV10-3 | once | TRBJ1-1
TGTGCCAGCAGCACCTTATGGGAGCGGGGAGAGACCCAGTACTTC | CASSTLWERGETQYF | TRBD2 | TRBV7-2 | once | TRBJ2-5
TGTGCCAGCAGCTTAGGGGAGAAAGAGACCCAGTACTTC | CASSLGEKETQYF | - | TRBV7-2 | - | TRBJ2-5
TGCGCCAGCAGCCGTAGACAGCAGGCCCCCGACAATGAGCAGTTCTTC | CASSRRQQAPDNEQFF | - | TRBV5-1 | - | TRBJ2-1
TGCGCCAGCAGCCAAGGGTCGACGCATAGCAATCAGCCCCAGCATTTT | CASSQGSTHSNQPQHF | - | TRBV4-1 | - | TRBJ1-5
TGTGCCTGGAGTGTACAAGGCTCCTACGAGCAGTACTTC | CAWSVQGSYEQYF | - | TRBV30 | few | TRBJ2-7
TGTGCCAGCAGTCAAGTATACGAGCAGTACTTC | CASSQVYEQYF | - | TRBV25-1 | - | TRBJ2-7
TGTGCCAGCAGCGTAGCAGTGAGCTCCTACGAGCAGTACTTC | CASSVAVSSYEQYF | - | TRBV9 | - | TRBJ2-7
TGCAGCGTTGATCGGCACGCGGGTACTGAAGCTTTCTTT | CSVDRHAGTEAFF | - | TRBV29-1 | - | TRBJ1-1
TGTGCCAGGCGGGTGGACAGCTGGCAAGAGACCCAGTACTTC | CARRVDSWQETQYF | - | TRBV2 | - | TRBJ2-5
TGCAGCGTCGACAGGGGTGGGGAAGAGCAGTACTTC | CSVDRGGEEQYF | TRBD1 | TRBV29-1 | - | TRBJ2-7
TGTGCCAGCAGCCGAGACAGGGCGGTGGCTGGGGCCAACGTCCTGACTTTC | CASSRDRAVAGANVLTF | TRBD1 | TRBV27 | - | TRBJ2-6